Following are 27 T cell receptor beta chains from one sample sequenced in a study of early T cells in non-severe SARS-CoV-2 infection. From the 5' RACE reads, TCRdb called clonotypes with MiXCR, one entry per CDR3 protein. Here the sample spans fewer than 80,000 distinct CDR3 sequences, 11% being singletons. This specimen consisted of whole blood, obtained at baseline. The receptors stem from an adult who was a healthcare worker with PCR-confirmed SARS-CoV-2 infection or an uninfected control (not recorded which).

This clonotype was picked up one time. The chain has TRBV6-5 and TRBJ2-3; D may be TRBD1 or TRBD2 (5 bases each). The CDR3 totals 11 residues. CDR1 MNHEY and CDR2 SVGAGI come from the germline V gene. V gave up 10 bases and J gave up 6 bases, with 11 bases separating them. CDR3 region: CATSRDDTQYF. CDR3 bases: TGTGCCACAAGTCGGGACGATACGCAGTATTTT.

For the CDR3, the DNA is TGTGCCAGCAGCCCCCCGGCGGGGGACTATGGCTACACCTTC. Translation gives CASSPPAGDYGYTF. The chain couples TRBV5-4 to TRBJ1-2, with D maybe TRBD1 (5 bases). CDR3 length: 14 amino acids. Germline CDR1 reads SGHNT; CDR2 reads YYREEE (reference sequence). V was clipped by 4 bases and J by 3 bases, with 13 bases between them.

V is TRBV7-6 and J is TRBJ2-5; D possibly corresponds to TRBD1 (6 bases). The CDR3 runs to 14 residues. V dropped 5 bases and J dropped 0 bases, with 10 bases sitting between them. The germline gives CDR1 SGHVS, CDR2 FNYEAQ. The chain's CDR3 is CASSRQGNQETQYF. DNA for the CDR3: TGTGCCAGCAGCAGGCAGGGGAACCAAGAGACCCAGTACTTC. The full variable domain, with the rest looked up from reference TRBV7-6 and TRBJ2-5, is GAGVSQSPRYKVTKRGQDVALRCDPISGHVSLYWYRQALGQGPEFLTYFNYEAQQDKSGLPNDRFSAERPEGSISTLTIQRTEQRDSAMYRCASSRQGNQETQYFGPGTRLLVL.

This clonotype has only a few counts. The rearrangement links TRBV10-1 to TRBJ2-7, with TRBD1 as a possible D gene (6 bases). Trimming shortened V by 4 bases and J by 6 bases, and 16 bases separated the two germline ends. The CDR3 spans 14 residues. Germline V gives CDR1 WNHNN, CDR2 SYGVQD (reference sequence). CDR3 nucleotides: TGCGCCAGCAGTGGACGGGCAGACAGGAGCGAGCAGTACTTC. This sequence encodes CASSGRADRSEQYF.

This clonotype came up a few times. The V and J genes are TRBV29-1 and TRBJ2-5; the match to TRBD1 covers 9 bases. The junction had 11 bases not matched to a gene; V was cut back by 7 bases and J by 2 bases. This CDR3 spans 15 amino acids. Germline values: CDR1 SQVTM, CDR2 ANQGSEA. The CDR3 DNA sequence: TGCAGCGGTGAGACAGGGGGAGTTGGGCAAGAGACCCAGTACTTC. Protein product: CSGETGGVGQETQYF.

V usage is TRBV9 and J usage is TRBJ1-1; D call uncertain. CDR1 is SGDLS and CDR2 is YYNGEE in the germline V gene. This CDR3 has 14 residues. V dropped 3 bases and J dropped 3 bases, with 12 bases sitting between them. CDR3 protein: CASSGYHKDTEAFF. The DNA of the CDR3 is TGTGCCAGCAGCGGGTACCATAAGGACACTGAAGCTTTCTTT.

The chain combines TRBV19 with TRBJ2-2; D uncertain. The CDR3 has 15 residues. Germline CDR1 and CDR2: LNHDA and SQIVND (reference sequence). Trimming cost V 4 bases and J 5 bases, with 14 bases left between them. CDR3 nucleotide sequence: TGTGCCAGTAGTACCCCCCCCGGACGTACCGGGGAGCTGTTTTTT. This encodes CASSTPPGRTGELFF.

CDR3 sequence: CASSRQETQYF. For the CDR3, the DNA is TGTGCCAGCAGTAGACAGGAGACCCAGTACTTC. This chain connects TRBV12-3 or TRBV12-4 to TRBJ2-5; the D gene is possibly TRBD1 (5 bases). Trimming shortened V by 5 bases and J by 5 bases, and 6 bases separated the two germline ends. This CDR3 spans 11 amino acids.

In its sample, this clonotype was seen many times. CDR3 sequence: CASSIQRPTQYF. The DNA of the CDR3 is TGTGCCAGCAGCATCCAGCGACCTACGCAGTATTTT. The chain is built from TRBV7-2 and TRBJ2-3; D is unresolved. The CDR3 contains 12 residues. The germline V and J ends were trimmed by 5 bases and 8 bases, with 11 bases remaining between them. Germline assignment: CDR1 SGHTA and CDR2 FQGNSA.

This sequence joins TRBV9 and TRBJ1-1; D ambiguous. V lost 1 base to trimming and J lost 6 bases, with 7 bases between them. Germline assignment: CDR1 SGDLS and CDR2 YYNGEE. The CDR3 totals 12 residues. The CDR3 nucleotides read TGTGCCAGCAGCGTAACCGGGTCTGAAGCTTTCTTT. It translates to CASSVTGSEAFF.

This clonotype was recorded many times. This rearrangement joins TRBV5-4 to TRBJ2-5; D tentatively reads TRBD1 or TRBD2 (5 bases each). Germline CDR1 reads SGHNT; CDR2 reads YYREEE (reference sequence). Trimming cost V 4 bases and J 4 bases, with 11 bases left between them. CDR3 size: 13 residues. CDR3 nucleotides: TGTGCCAGCAGCACCACTAGGGGAGAGACCCAGTACTTC. This encodes CASSTTRGETQYF.

This clonotype appeared a few times. The chain is built from TRBV20-1 and TRBJ2-1, with 7 bases that match TRBD1. V was clipped by 5 bases and J by 12 bases; unmatched bases: 13. The CDR3 consists of 13 residues. Germline-derived CDR1 and CDR2 are DFQATT and SNEGSKA (reference sequence). The CDR3, as DNA: TGCAGTGCTGAAAGGACAGGACCCAACGGGCAGTTCTTC. It is translated as CSAERTGPNGQFF.

The chain combines TRBV7-9 with TRBJ1-4, with D perhaps matching TRBD1 (5 bases). CDR1 is SEHNR and CDR2 is FQNEAQ in the germline V gene (reference sequence). The V end lost 4 bases, the J end lost 6 bases, and 12 bases lay between the germline ends. The CDR3 runs 14 residues. CDR3 coding DNA: TGTGCCAGCAGCTCCCGGGACGGATATGAAAAACTGTTTTTT. This codes for CASSSRDGYEKLFF. The full variable domain, its missing parts supplied by reference TRBV7-9 and TRBJ1-4, is DTGVSQNPRHKITKRGQNVTFRCDPISEHNRLYWYRQTLGQGPEFLTYFQNEAQLEKSRLLSDRFSAERPKGSFSTLEIQRTEQGDSAMYLCASSSRDGYEKLFFGSGTQLSVL.

This clonotype was found many times. V usage is TRBV7-2 and J usage is TRBJ2-3; D may be TRBD2 (6 bases). This CDR3 spans 16 amino acids. Trimming removed 5 bases at V and 2 bases at J, with 17 bases between. Germline V gene data show CDR1 as SGHTA and CDR2 as FQGNSA. CDR3 sequence: CASSQGGGRYTDTQYF. The CDR3 DNA follows: TGTGCCAGCAGCCAGGGAGGCGGACGCTACACAGATACGCAGTATTTT.

V gene TRBV6-6 combines with J gene TRBJ2-7; 9 bases fit TRBD1. The CDR3 extends over 15 amino acids. From germline, CDR1 is MNHNY and CDR2 SVGAGI (reference sequence). V was pared by 0 bases and J by 5 bases, with 5 bases of the junction left unmatched. CDR3 region: CASSYSGTGNHEQYF. The DNA of the CDR3 is TGTGCCAGCAGTTACTCCGGGACAGGGAACCACGAGCAGTACTTC.

The sample holds many counts of this clonotype. The DNA of the CDR3 is TGTGCCAGCACACCAGGGGGTCTAAATGAGCAGTTCTTC. Protein product: CASTPGGLNEQFF. This rearrangement joins TRBV28 to TRBJ2-1; 7 nucleotides match TRBD1. The J segment lost 7 bases and the V segment lost 7 bases, leaving 7 bases of the junction unmatched. Germline V gene lookup returns CDR1 MDHEN and CDR2 SYDVKM. This CDR3 has 13 amino acids.

DNA of the CDR3: TGTGCCAGCAGCAGGACAGATACGCAGTATTTT. It specifies CASSRTDTQYF. V and J are TRBV6-2 or TRBV6-3 and TRBJ2-3; D remains unclear. The CDR3 consists of 11 residues. Trimming cost V 6 bases and J 3 bases, with 4 bases left between them. CDR1 and CDR2 (germline): MNHEY, SVGEGT.

At least ten counts were recorded for this clonotype. This chain links TRBV6-2 or TRBV6-3 with TRBJ2-5, with TRBD1 matching 10 bases. V shed 6 bases, J shed 4 bases, and the junction held 11 bases outside the gene matches. The germline CDR1 and CDR2 sequences are MNHEY and SVGEGT. CDR3 size: 16 residues. The CDR3 spells CASRANPGQGIETQYF. DNA of the CDR3: TGTGCCAGCAGAGCAAACCCGGGACAGGGGATAGAGACCCAGTACTTC.

This clonotype was seen at least ten times. The chain couples TRBV7-8 to TRBJ1-2; TRBD1 is a possible D gene (5 bases). The V gene's germline CDR1 is SGHVS and CDR2 FQNEAQ. This CDR3 region has 16 residues. Trimming stripped 10 bases from V and 5 bases from J, with 26 bases between. The CDR3 nucleotides are TGTGCCACGGAGGACAAGTTTGCAGGGCGTCTTTATGGCTACACCTTC. Its translation is CATEDKFAGRLYGYTF.

The genes are TRBV12-3 or TRBV12-4 and TRBJ1-5, with 9 bases matching TRBD1. The CDR3 is made up of 15 amino acids. J was trimmed by 2 bases and V by 6 bases; bases with no gene match: 5. The CDR3, as DNA: TGTGCCAGCAGCCCTGGGGACAGGGGCAATCAGCCCCAGCATTTT. Translation: CASSPGDRGNQPQHF.

The chain joins TRBV3-1 to TRBJ2-1; D tentatively reads TRBD1 or TRBD2 (5 bases each). Germline lookup yields CDR1 LGHDT and CDR2 YNNKEL (reference sequence). Trimming took off 4 bases at V and 4 bases at J, with 8 bases between the two ends. The CDR3 consists of 13 residues. The CDR3 DNA reads TGTGCCAGCAGCCCTGAGGGGTACAATGAGCAGTTCTTC. Amino acid sequence: CASSPEGYNEQFF.

This clonotype is classed as medium-sized. CDR3 DNA: TGTGCCAGCAGTTTAGGGGGACAGACTCTCTCCTACAATGAGCAGTTCTTC. It is translated as CASSLGGQTLSYNEQFF. The rearrangement links TRBV12-3 or TRBV12-4 to TRBJ2-1; 7 bases line up with TRBD1. CDR3 length equals 17 residues. The V segment lost 1 base and the J segment 0 bases; nucleotides outside the gene matches: 6.

The CDR3 DNA sequence: TGCAGTGCGCTAGGGGCTAGCGGGGGGGATTCAGATACGCAGTATTTT. This gives the protein CSALGASGGDSDTQYF. The chain joins TRBV20-1 to TRBJ2-3; 12 nucleotides match TRBD2. CDR3 length equals 16 residues. Germline-derived CDR1 and CDR2 are DFQATT and SNEGSKA (reference sequence). Trimming took 6 bases from V and 4 from J; bases not matched to a gene: 11.

Only a few counts were recorded for this clonotype. The chain uses TRBV10-3 and TRBJ1-1; perhaps TRBD1 as D (5 bases). This CDR3 has 13 residues. The germline V and J ends were trimmed by 4 bases and 5 bases, with 11 bases remaining between them. The germline V gene has CDR1 ENHRY and CDR2 SYGVKD. The CDR3 DNA follows: TGTGCCATCAGTGTGGACCGGGGGACTGAAGCTTTCTTT. Translation: CAISVDRGTEAFF.

This sequence joins TRBV10-2 and TRBJ1-5; TRBD1 might be the D (5 bases). Trimming removed 0 bases at V and 7 bases at J, with 10 bases between. The CDR3 contains 14 residues. CDR1 WSHSY and CDR2 SAAADI come from the germline V gene. This CDR3 is CASSESPGGQPQHF. The CDR3 DNA reads TGCGCCAGCAGTGAGTCGCCTGGGGGACAGCCCCAGCATTTT.

This rearrangement joins TRBV5-5 to TRBJ2-7; maybe TRBD1 (5 bases). The CDR3 totals 16 residues. Between the trimmed V and J ends, which lost 6 bases and 3 bases, there was a span of 22 bases. CDR1 and CDR2 from the germline V gene are SGHKS and YYEKEE (reference sequence). The CDR3 DNA reads as TGTGCCAGCAAACAAGACAGAAGGTCCAAGGTCTACGAGCAGTACTTC. Protein product: CASKQDRRSKVYEQYF.

The table lists this clonotype with many counts. This chain joins TRBV5-1 and TRBJ1-5, with 8 bases lining up with TRBD1. With V trimmed by 5 bases and J by 2 bases, 6 bases remained unmatched. The CDR3 is 15 amino acids. Germline-derived CDR1 and CDR2 are SGHRS and YFSETQ. The CDR3 nucleotides are TGCGCCAGCAGTTTGACAGGGGACCGCAATCAGCCCCAGCATTTT. Its protein is CASSLTGDRNQPQHF. Using reference TRBV5-1 and TRBJ1-5 for the parts outside the CDR3, the full variable domain is KAGVTQTPRYLIKTRGQQVTLSCSPISGHRSVSWYQQTPGQGLQFLFEYFSETQRNKGNFPGRFSGRQFSNSRSEMNVSTLELGDSALYLCASSLTGDRNQPQHFGDGTRLSIL.